This entry features one T cell receptor (beta chain) sequence. Which antigen it targets is not known. No base quality values were provided; no much bigger clone lies one nucleotide off. These data come from a study of shared clonotypes between healthy human individuals (TCRdb year 2020). Study-wide context: A couple of women and a few men aged 18 to 49 years were included in the cohort. For each donor, three plates each were used for CD4 naive and CD4 memory, two plates were used for CD8 naive, and one plate was used for CD8 memory. Blood TCR repertoires of five healthy adults were deeply sequenced to estimate repertoire size and the extent of clonotype sharing between individuals. Different laboratories and diverse techniques were used to prepare libraries and sequence TCR repertoires, to increase sequencing depth and limit assay-specific biases. Leukapheresis yielded between about 0.94 and 9 billion PBMCs per donor.

Using the deep immunoSEQ assay, TCR CDR3 regions were amplified from genomic DNA by multiplex PCR. Extracted genomic DNA from each cell subset was distributed evenly across all wells of several immunoSEQ 96-well plates, and each plate was treated as a replicate. For sorted subsets, 150 to 200 ng genomic DNA, equal to 30,000 or so T cell genomes, was loaded into each replicate PCR. The purified libraries were quantified using a Qubit 3.0 fluorometer, sized with a Bioanalyzer 2100, and then quantified again using the KAPA Library Quantification kit. Every immunoSEQ 96-well plate was sequenced on a dedicated single-read 150-cycle Illumina NextSeq 550 flow cell. The study's processing was this. Because only junctional sequences without quality scores were contained in the immunoSEQ output, filtering matching that applied to full-length reads could not be performed. Sequences were annotated with PyIR, a Python wrapper for IgBLAST v1.9, using IMGT germline references to assign V/J genes and CDR3. Reads were removed for weak V/J assignments (E-value above 1e-6), missing CDR3, stop codons, out-of-frame junctions, or ambiguous translated residues. V3J clonotypes were defined as sequences sharing an identical inferred V gene, J gene, and CDR3 amino acid sequence. Percentage overlap between repertoires was calculated by dividing the number of shared unique clonotypes by the size of the smaller repertoire. Repertoire richness was assessed with RTK rarefaction, the Chao1 estimator, and Recon v2.1 estimates of unobserved clonotypes. OLGA was used to compute generation probabilities for all TCRbeta clonotypes that the gDNA method yielded from a handful of donors. This is the immuneACCESS table as TCRdb keeps it, with only in-frame sequences that have V and J called. A part of the clones is gone; compared with another copy, unresolved V genes explain less than half, and the rest is unexplained. D and trimming come from the DNA, and the V and J calls and clone size come from that table. Across this sample there are approximately 2,300,000 clones, with about nine tenths seen only once. 0.37% of the sample belongs to the ten largest clones.

The donors were healthy, HIV-negative adults with no recently reported acute infections or vaccinations. Every donor was a Caucasian adult living in Nashville, Tennessee, USA. CD4+ T cells were enriched by magnetic negative selection, after which naive cells were positively selected on CD45RA and the negative fraction was taken as the memory subset. After blood collection by leukapheresis, PBMCs were isolated using Ficoll-Histopaque density gradient centrifugation and then cryopreserved in the vapor phase of liquid nitrogen. Analytical flow cytometry was used to check the purity and quantity of each magnetically sorted T cell population. Genomic DNA was isolated from every sorted fraction and measured by UV absorbance on a Nanodrop 2000c. The investigation overall reported the following: Compared with non-shared clonotypes, clonotypes shared by all four sorted-subset donors had higher generation probabilities. Because the study included a small number of donors, the genetic and exposure-history diversity represented was limited. Sampling was restricted to blood, and TCR repertoires in tissues likely differ from the TCR repertoires found in blood. When several donors were compared, the shared fraction of clonotypes was about 5% for naive CD4, 3.5% for naive CD8, more than 2% for memory CD4, and approximately 0.4% for memory CD8. Estimated clonotype richness was generally larger for naive than for memory subsets. Pairwise subsampling led to the expectation that sequencing depth would affect the degree of clonotype sharing among donors. Even with the large sequencing depth, rarefaction of the sorted-subset datasets indicated that sequencing was incomplete.

The germline V gene sets CDR1 to MNHNS and CDR2 to SASEGT. Relative to germline, V is 6 bases shorter and J is 1 base shorter, with 16 bases between their ends. The CDR3, from cysteine to phenylalanine, totals 15 residues. The entry retains the CDR3 DNA only, 45 bases that are in frame from base 1. The receptor chain draws on TRBV6-1 and TRBJ2-7; possibly the D gene is TRBD1, per 5 matching bases. The sample taken for sequencing was naive CD4+ T cells from PBMCs. Reading the label with the study, this specimen's cell subset or site is: CD45RA+ positively selected. This TCR derives from a man between 18 and 35 years old in good health. Some clones in this sample may be carry-over from other donors' samples. The nucleotides are TGTGCCAGCAGCGAGGTAGAACAGGTTTCCTACGAGCAGTACTTC. This codes for CASSEVEQVSYEQYF.